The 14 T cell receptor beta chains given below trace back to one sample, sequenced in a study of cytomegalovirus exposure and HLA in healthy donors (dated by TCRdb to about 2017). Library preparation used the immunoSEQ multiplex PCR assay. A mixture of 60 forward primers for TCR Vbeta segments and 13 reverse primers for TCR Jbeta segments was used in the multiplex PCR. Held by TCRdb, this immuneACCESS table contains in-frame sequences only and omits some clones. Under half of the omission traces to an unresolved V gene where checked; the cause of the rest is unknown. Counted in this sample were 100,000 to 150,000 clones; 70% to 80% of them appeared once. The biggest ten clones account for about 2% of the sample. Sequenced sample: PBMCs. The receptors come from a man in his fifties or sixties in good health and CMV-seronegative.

CDR3 in amino acids: CASSEWGGNTIYF. CDR3 DNA: TGTGCCAGCAGTGAATGGGGGGGCAACACCATATATTTT. The chain links TRBV25-1 to TRBJ1-3, with a possible D match to TRBD1 (6 bases). V was cut by 1 base and J by 7 bases, with 8 bases left in between. CDR1 and CDR2 (germline): MGHDK, SYGVNS. The CDR3 covers 13 residues.

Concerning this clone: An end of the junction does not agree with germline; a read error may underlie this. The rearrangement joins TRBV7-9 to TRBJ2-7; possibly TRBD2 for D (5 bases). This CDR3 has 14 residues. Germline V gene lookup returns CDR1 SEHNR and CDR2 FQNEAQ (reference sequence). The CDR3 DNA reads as TGTACCAGCAGCGGAGAATACGAAGACTACGAGCAGTACTTC. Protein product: CTSSGEYEDYEQYF. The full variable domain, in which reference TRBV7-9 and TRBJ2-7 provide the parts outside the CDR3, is DTGVSQNPRHKITKRGQNVTFRCDPISEHNRLYWYRQTLGQGPEFLTYFQNEAQLEKSRLLSDRFSAERPKGSFSTLEIQRTEQGDSAMYLCTSSGEYEDYEQYFGPGTRLTVT.

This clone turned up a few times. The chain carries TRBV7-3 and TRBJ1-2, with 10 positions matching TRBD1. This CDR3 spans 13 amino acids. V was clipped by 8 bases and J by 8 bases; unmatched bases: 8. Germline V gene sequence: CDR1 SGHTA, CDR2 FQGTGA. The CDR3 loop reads CASGPTGGQGYTF. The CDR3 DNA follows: TGTGCCAGCGGCCCGACAGGGGGCCAGGGCTACACCTTC. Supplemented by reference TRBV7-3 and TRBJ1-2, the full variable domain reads GAGVSQTPSNKVTEKGKYVELRCDPISGHTALYWYRQSLGQGPEFLIYFQGTGAADDSGLPNDRFFAVRPEGSVSTLKIQRTERGDSAVYLCASGPTGGQGYTFGSGTRLTVV.

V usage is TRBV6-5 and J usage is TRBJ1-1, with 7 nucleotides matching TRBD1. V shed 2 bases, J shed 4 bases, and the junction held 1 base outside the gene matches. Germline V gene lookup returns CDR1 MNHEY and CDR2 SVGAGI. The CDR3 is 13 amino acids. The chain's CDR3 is CASSYPGGTEAFF. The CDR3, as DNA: TGTGCCAGCAGTTACCCAGGGGGCACTGAAGCTTTCTTT.

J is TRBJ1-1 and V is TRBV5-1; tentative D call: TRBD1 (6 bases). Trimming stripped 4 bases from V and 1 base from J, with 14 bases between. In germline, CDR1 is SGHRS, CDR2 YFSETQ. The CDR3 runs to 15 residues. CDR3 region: CASSTGQPTNTEAFF. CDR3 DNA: TGCGCCAGCAGCACAGGACAGCCGACGAACACTGAAGCTTTCTTT. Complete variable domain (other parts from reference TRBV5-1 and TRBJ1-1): KAGVTQTPRYLIKTRGQQVTLSCSPISGHRSVSWYQQTPGQGLQFLFEYFSETQRNKGNFPGRFSGRQFSNSRSEMNVSTLELGDSALYLCASSTGQPTNTEAFFGQGTRLTVV.

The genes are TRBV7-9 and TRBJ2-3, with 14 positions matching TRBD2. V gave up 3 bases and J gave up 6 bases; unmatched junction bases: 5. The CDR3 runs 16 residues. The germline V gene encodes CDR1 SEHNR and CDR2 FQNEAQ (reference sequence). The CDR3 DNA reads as TGTGCCAGCAGCTTTGGGACTAGCGGGGGTGCGGATACGCAGTATTTT. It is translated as CASSFGTSGGADTQYF.

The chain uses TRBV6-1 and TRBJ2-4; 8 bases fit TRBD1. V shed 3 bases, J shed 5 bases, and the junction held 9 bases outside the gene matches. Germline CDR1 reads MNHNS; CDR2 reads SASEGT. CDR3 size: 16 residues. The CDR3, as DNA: TGTGCCAGCAGTGAGCCGGTTACGGACAGGGAAAACATTCAGTACTTC. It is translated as CASSEPVTDRENIQYF.

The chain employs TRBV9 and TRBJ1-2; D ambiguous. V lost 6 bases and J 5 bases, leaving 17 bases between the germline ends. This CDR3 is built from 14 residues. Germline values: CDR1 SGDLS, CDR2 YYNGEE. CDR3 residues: CASTPTTEVYGYTF. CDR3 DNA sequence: TGTGCCAGCACTCCGACAACGGAGGTTTATGGCTACACCTTC.

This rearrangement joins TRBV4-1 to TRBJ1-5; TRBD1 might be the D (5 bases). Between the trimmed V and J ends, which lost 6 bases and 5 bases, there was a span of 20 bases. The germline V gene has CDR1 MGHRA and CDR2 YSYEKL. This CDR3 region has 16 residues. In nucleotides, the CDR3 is TGCGCCAGCAGTTCCAGGGTTTTCGGTCGTGATCAGCCCCAGCATTTT. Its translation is CASSSRVFGRDQPQHF.

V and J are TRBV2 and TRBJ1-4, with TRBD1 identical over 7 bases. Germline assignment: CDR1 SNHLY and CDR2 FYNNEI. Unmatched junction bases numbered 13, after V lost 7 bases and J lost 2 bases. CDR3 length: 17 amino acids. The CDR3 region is CASNADRATTTNEKLFF. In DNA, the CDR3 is TGTGCCAGCAACGCCGACAGGGCCACTACTACTAATGAAAAACTGTTTTTT.

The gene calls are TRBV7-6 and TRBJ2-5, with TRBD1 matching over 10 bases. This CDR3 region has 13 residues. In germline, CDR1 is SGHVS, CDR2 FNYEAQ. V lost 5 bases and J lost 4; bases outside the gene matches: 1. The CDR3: CASSGTGVETQYF. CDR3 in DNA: TGTGCCAGCAGCGGGACAGGGGTAGAGACCCAGTACTTC.

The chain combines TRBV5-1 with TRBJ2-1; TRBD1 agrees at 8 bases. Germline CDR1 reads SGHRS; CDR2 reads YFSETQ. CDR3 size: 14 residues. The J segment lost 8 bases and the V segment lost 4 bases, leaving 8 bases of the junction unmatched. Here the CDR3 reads CASSLSDRADEQFF. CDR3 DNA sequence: TGCGCCAGCAGCCTCTCGGACAGGGCCGATGAGCAGTTCTTC. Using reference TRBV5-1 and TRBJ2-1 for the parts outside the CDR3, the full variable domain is KAGVTQTPRYLIKTRGQQVTLSCSPISGHRSVSWYQQTPGQGLQFLFEYFSETQRNKGNFPGRFSGRQFSNSRSEMNVSTLELGDSALYLCASSLSDRADEQFFGPGTRLTVL.

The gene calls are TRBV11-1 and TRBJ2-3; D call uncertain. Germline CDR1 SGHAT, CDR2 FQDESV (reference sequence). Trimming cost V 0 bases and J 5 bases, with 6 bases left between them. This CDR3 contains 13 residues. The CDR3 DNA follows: TGTGCCAGCAGCTTAGCTCGCGGAGATACGCAGTATTTT. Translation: CASSLARGDTQYF.

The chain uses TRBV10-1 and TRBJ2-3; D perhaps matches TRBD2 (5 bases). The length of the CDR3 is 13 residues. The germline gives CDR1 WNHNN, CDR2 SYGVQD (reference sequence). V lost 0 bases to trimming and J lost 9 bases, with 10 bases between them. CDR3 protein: CASSESAAPTQYF. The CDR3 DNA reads TGCGCCAGCAGTGAGTCAGCGGCTCCCACGCAGTATTTT.